Below, one TCR beta chain is given with its context. TCRdb's table, derived via immunoSEQ multiplex PCR, lists solely in-frame clones and lacks some. The repertoire holds tens of thousands of clones, with around 82% as singletons. The CDR3 has 18 amino acids. The V and J ends lost 0 bases and 0 bases respectively, with 15 bases between them. Germline loops: CDR1 SEHNR, CDR2 FQNEAQ (reference sequence). The record originates from a study of blood T cell repertoires in COVID-19. The chain combines TRBV7-9 with TRBJ2-4; perhaps TRBD1 as D (6 bases). The TCR comes from a man between 60 and 70 years old with acute or convalescent COVID-19. Sequenced: peripheral blood. DNA for the CDR3: TGTGCCAGCAGCTTAGCGGAAGGGGGATCATTAGCCAAAAACATTCAGTACTTC. Its translation is CASSLAEGGSLAKNIQYF.